The sequence of this T cell receptor (beta chain) was determined in a study of CD8+ T cells in alopecia areata. Study-level background: For the treated group, dosing was oral tofacitinib at 5 to 10 mg twice daily.

Per germline, CDR1 SGHRS and CDR2 YFSETQ. This CDR3 comprises 14 residues. V gave up 3 bases and J gave up 3 bases; unmatched junction bases: 3. Following RNA extraction, reverse transcription yielded cDNA that acted as the sequencing template. The method was immunoSEQ multiplex PCR; TCRdb's version includes in-frame clones alone and lacks a portion of them. The data contain 110,000 or so clones, about two fifths of them singletons. This clone showed up just once. This sequence was found in a human donor with alopecia areata. The chain couples TRBV5-1 to TRBJ1-5; 7 positions agree with TRBD1. Source material: CD4+ T cells sorted from blood. The CDR3 sequence is CASSWDSDNQPQHF. CDR3 coding DNA: TGCGCCAGCAGCTGGGACAGCGACAATCAGCCCCAGCATTTT.